This T cell receptor beta chain emerged from a study of STAT5B mutations in CD4+ large granular lymphocyte leukemia. General study findings and limits: TRBV06-family usage was enriched in top patient clones (8/27) versus controls (2/35).

The junction had 6 bases not matched to a gene; V was cut back by 6 bases and J by 1 base. Germline assignment: CDR1 SNHLY and CDR2 FYNNEI. The length of the CDR3 is 15 residues. Control samples were healthy donors' buffy coats. Sequencing used immunoSEQ multiplex PCR; TCRdb keeps in-frame clones, though not all of them. The data contain tens of thousands of clones, roughly 75% of them singletons. To note about this clone: What it binds is unknown.

The origin of this receptor is a human donor in good health. This chain links TRBV2 with TRBJ1-5; 7 bases map to TRBD1. The sample taken for sequencing was CD4+ T cells from blood buffy coats. The CDR3 coding sequence is TGTGCCAGCAGCGCAGAGGGGGCAAGCAATCAGCCCCAGCATTTT. This translates into CASSAEGASNQPQHF.